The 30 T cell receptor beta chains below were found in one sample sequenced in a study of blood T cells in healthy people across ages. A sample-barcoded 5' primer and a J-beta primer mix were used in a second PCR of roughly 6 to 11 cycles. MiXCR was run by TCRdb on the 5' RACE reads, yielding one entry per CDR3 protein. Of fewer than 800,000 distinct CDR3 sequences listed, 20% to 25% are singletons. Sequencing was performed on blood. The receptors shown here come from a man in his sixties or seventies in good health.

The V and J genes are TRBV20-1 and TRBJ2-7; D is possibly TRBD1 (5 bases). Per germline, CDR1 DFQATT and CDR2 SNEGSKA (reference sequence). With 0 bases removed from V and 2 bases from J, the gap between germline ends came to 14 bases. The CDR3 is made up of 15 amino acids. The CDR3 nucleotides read TGCAGTGCTAGAGATAGAAGGGGCGCCGCCTACGAGCAGTACTTC. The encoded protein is CSARDRRGAAYEQYF.

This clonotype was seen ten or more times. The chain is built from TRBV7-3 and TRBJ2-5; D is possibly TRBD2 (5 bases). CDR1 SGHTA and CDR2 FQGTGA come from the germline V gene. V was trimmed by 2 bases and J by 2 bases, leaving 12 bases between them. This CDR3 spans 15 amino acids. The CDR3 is CASSLQPGIQETQYF. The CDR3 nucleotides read TGTGCCAGCAGCTTACAACCGGGAATTCAAGAGACCCAGTACTTC.

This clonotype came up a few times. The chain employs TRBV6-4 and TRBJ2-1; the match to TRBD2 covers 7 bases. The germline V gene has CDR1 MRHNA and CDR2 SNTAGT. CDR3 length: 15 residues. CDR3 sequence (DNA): TGTGCAAGAACGGCGCGTCAAACTAGCGTTGATGAGCAGTTCTTC. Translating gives CARTARQTSVDEQFF.

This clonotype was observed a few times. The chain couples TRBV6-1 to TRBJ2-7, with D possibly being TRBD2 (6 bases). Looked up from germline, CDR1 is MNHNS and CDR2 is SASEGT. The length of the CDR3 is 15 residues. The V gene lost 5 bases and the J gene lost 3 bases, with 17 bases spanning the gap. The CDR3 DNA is TGTGCCAGCAGTCACACGGCGGGCGGGAACTACGAGCAGTACTTC. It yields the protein CASSHTAGGNYEQYF.

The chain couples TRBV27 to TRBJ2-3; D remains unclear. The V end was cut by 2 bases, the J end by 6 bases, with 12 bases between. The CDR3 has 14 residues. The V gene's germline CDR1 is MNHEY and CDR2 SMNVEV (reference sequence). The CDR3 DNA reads TGTGCCAGCAGTTTAGCCCTTTCGCCGGATACGCAGTATTTT. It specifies CASSLALSPDTQYF.

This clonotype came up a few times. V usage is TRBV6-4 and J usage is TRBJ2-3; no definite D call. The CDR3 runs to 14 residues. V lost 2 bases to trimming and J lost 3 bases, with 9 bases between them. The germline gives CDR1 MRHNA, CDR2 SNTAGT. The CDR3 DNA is TGTGCCAGCAGTGACAGGTTAGGAACAGATACGCAGTATTTT. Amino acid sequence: CASSDRLGTDTQYF.

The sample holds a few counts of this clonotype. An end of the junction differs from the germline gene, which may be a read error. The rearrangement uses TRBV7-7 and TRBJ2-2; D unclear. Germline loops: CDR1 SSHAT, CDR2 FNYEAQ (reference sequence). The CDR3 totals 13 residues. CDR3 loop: CASSPNWGGELFF. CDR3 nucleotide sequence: TGTGCTAGCAGTCCAAACTGGGGCGGGGAGCTGTTTTTT. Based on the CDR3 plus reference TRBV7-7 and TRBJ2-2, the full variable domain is GAGVSQSPRYKVTKRGQDVTLRCDPISSHATLYWYQQALGQGPEFLTYFNYEAQPDKSGLPSDRFSAERPEGSISTLTIQRTEQRDSAMYRCASSPNWGGELFFGEGSRLTVL.

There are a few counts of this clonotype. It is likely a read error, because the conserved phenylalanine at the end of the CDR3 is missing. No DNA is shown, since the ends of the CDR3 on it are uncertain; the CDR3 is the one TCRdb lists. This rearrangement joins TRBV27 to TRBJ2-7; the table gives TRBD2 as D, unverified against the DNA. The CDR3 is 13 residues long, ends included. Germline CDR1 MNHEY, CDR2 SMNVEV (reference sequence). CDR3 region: CASSPGLAAPARL.

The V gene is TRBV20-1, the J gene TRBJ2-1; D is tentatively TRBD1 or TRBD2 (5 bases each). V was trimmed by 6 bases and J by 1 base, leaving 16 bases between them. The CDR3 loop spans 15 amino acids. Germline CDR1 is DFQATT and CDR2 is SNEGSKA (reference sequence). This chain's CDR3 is CSAIIGAGSYNEQFF. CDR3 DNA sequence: TGCAGTGCCATCATAGGGGCGGGTTCCTACAATGAGCAGTTCTTC.

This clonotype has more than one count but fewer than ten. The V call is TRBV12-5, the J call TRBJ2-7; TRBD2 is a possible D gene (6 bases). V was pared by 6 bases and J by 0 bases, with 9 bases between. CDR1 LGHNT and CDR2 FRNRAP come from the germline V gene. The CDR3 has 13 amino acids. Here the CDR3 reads CASGRGLSYEQYF. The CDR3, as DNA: TGTGCTAGTGGAAGGGGACTCTCCTACGAGCAGTACTTC.

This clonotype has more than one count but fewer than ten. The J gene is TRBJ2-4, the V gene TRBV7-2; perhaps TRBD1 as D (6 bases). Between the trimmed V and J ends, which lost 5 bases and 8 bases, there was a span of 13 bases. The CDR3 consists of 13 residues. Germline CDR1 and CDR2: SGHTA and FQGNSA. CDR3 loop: CASSHRTVDIQYF. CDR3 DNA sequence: TGTGCCAGCAGCCATCGGACAGTAGACATTCAGTACTTC.

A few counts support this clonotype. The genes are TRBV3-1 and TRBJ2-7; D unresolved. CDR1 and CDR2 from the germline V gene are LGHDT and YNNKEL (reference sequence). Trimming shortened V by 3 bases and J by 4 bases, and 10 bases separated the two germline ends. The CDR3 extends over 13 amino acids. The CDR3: CASSQLGGYEQYF. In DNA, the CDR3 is TGTGCCAGCAGCCAGCTGGGCGGATACGAGCAGTACTTC.

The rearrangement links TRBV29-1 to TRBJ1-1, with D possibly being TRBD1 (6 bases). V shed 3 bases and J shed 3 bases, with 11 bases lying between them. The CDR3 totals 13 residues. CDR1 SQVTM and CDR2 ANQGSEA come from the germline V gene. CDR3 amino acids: CSVEGHLDTEAFF. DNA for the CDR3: TGCAGCGTTGAGGGACACCTGGACACTGAAGCTTTCTTT. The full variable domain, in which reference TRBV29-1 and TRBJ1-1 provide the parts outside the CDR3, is SAVISQKPSRDICQRGTSLTIQCQVDSQVTMMFWYRQQPGQSLTLIATANQGSEATYESGFVIDKFPISRPNLTFSTLTVSNMSPEDSSIYLCSVEGHLDTEAFFGQGTRLTVV.

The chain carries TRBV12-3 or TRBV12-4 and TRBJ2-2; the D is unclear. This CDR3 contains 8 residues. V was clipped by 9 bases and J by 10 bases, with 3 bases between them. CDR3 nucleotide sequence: TGTGCCAGGCAGGAGCTGTTTTTT. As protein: CARQELFF.

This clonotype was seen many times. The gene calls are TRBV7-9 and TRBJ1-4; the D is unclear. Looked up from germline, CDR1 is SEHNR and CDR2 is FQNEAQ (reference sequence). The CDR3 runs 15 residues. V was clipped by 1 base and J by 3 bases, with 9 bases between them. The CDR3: CASSLVPRANEKLFF. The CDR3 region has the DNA TGTGCCAGCAGCTTAGTCCCGAGGGCTAATGAAAAACTGTTTTTT. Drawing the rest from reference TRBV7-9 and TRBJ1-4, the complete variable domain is DTGVSQNPRHKITKRGQNVTFRCDPISEHNRLYWYRQTLGQGPEFLTYFQNEAQLEKSRLLSDRFSAERPKGSFSTLEIQRTEQGDSAMYLCASSLVPRANEKLFFGSGTQLSVL.

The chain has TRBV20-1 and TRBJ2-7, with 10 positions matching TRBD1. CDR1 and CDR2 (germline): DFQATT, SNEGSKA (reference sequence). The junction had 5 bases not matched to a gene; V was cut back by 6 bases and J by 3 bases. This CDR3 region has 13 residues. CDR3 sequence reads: CSAHRTGGYEQYF. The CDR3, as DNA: TGCAGTGCCCACCGGACAGGGGGCTACGAGCAGTACTTC.

The CDR3 nucleotides read TGCAGTGCTAGCGTTGCCGGGAGCACCAATGAAAAACTGTTTTTT. Translating gives CSASVAGSTNEKLFF. The rearrangement uses TRBV20-1 and TRBJ1-4, with D unresolved. CDR1 and CDR2 from the germline V gene are DFQATT and SNEGSKA (reference sequence). With 3 bases removed from V and 5 bases from J, the gap between germline ends came to 16 bases. The CDR3 totals 15 residues.

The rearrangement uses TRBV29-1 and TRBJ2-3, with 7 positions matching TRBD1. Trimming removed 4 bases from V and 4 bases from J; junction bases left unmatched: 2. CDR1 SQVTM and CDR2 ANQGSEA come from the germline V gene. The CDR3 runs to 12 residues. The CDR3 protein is CSVGQGADTQYF. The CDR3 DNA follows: TGCAGCGTTGGTCAGGGGGCAGATACGCAGTATTTT.

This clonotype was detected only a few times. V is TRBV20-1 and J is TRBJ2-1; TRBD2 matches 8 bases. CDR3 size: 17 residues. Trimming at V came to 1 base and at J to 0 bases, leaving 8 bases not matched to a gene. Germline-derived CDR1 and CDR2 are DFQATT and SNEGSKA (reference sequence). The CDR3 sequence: CSARVIAGISSYNEQFF. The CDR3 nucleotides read TGCAGTGCTAGAGTGATAGCGGGAATTAGCTCCTACAATGAGCAGTTCTTC.

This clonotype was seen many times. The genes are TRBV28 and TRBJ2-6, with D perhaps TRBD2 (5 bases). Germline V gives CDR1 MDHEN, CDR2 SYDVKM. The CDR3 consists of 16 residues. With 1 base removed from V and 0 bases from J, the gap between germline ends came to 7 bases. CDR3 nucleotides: TGTGCCAGCAGTTTATCGGGGTTCTCTGGGGCCAACGTCCTGACTTTC. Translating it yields CASSLSGFSGANVLTF.

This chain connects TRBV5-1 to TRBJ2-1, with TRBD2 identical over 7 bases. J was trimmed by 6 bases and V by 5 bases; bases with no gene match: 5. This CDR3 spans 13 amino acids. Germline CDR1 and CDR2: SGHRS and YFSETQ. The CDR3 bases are TGCGCCAGCAGTGGGGACTACATCAATGAGCAGTTCTTC. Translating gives CASSGDYINEQFF.

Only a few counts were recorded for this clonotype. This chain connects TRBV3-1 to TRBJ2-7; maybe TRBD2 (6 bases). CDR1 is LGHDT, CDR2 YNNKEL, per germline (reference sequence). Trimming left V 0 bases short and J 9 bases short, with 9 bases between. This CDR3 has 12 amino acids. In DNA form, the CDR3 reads TGTGCCAGCAGCCAAGAAGTTAGCGGGCAGTACTTC. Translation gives CASSQEVSGQYF.

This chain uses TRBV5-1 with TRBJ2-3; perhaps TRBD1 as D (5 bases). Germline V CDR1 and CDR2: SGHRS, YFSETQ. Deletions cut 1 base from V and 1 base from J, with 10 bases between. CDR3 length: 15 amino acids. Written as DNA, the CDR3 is TGCGCCAGCAGCTTGAAAGGGGTGGGCACAGATACGCAGTATTTT. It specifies CASSLKGVGTDTQYF.

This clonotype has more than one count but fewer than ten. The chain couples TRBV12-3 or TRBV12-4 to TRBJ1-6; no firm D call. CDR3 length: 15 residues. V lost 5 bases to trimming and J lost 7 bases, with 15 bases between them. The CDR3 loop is CASSPLPFGNSPLHF. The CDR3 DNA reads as TGTGCCAGCAGTCCCCTTCCCTTCGGGAATTCACCCCTCCACTTT.

CDR3 coding DNA: TGTGCCACCAGTGATGACGAGACCCAGTACTTC. Its protein product is CATSDDETQYF. The chain employs TRBV24-1 and TRBJ2-5; D not resolved. Trimming took 3 bases from V and 5 from J, leaving 3 bases between them. The germline V gene has CDR1 KGHDR and CDR2 SFDVKD. The CDR3 is 11 amino acids.

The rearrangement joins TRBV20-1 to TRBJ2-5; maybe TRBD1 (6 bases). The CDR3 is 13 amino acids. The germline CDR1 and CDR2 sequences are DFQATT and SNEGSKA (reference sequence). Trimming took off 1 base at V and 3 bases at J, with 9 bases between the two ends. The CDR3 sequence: CSARAQGKETQYF. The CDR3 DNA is TGCAGTGCTAGAGCTCAGGGGAAAGAGACCCAGTACTTC.

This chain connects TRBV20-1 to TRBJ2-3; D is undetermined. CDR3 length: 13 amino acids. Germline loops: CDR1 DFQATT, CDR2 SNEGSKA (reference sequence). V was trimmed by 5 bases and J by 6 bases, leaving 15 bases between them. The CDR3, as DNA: TGCAGTGCTCACTCCAACCCAGAGGATACGCAGTATTTT. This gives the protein CSAHSNPEDTQYF.

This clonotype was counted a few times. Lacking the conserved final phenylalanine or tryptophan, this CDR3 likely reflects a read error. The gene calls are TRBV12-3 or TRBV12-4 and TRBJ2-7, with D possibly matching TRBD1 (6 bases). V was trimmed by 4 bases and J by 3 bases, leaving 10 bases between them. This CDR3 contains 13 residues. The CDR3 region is CASSSSTGYEQYL. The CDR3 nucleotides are TGTGCCAGCAGTTCCTCGACAGGCTACGAGCAGTACCTC.

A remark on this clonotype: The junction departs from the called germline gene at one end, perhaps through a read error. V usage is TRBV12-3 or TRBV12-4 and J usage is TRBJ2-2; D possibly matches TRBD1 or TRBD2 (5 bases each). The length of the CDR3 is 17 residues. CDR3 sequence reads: CASSLRHKRGTSGEPFF. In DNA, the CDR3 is TGTGCCAGCAGTCTACGACATAAAAGGGGCACCTCCGGGGAGCCGTTTTTT.

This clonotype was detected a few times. Here the CDR3 reads CASSEGSWDMSQYNEQFF. The DNA of the CDR3 is TGCGCCAGCAGTGAGGGGTCCTGGGATATGAGCCAGTACAATGAGCAGTTCTTC. The chain links TRBV10-2 to TRBJ2-1, with D hard to call. Germline CDR1 is WSHSY and CDR2 is SAAADI. Trimming left V 2 bases short and J 4 bases short, with 21 bases between. The CDR3 sequence is 18 residues long.